These T cell receptor beta chains were read from a single sample in a study of T-cell memory formation after mild COVID-19. MiXCR, applied by TCRdb to the 5' RACE reads, yields one record per CDR3 protein. Of about 90,000 distinct CDR3 sequences in the sample, about 13% were seen once. The specimen was PBMCs or a T cell subset sorted from them (not recorded which). These receptors all stem from an adult woman who had mild COVID-19 (a few samples of this study predate the infection). Cell type and time point are not known. CDR3s include the opening cysteine and the closing phenylalanine or tryptophan.

j_gene: TRBJ2-5
v_gene: TRBV19
CDR3aa: CASSQWADQETQYF

j_gene: TRBJ2-7
v_gene: TRBV4-1
CDR3aa: CASSQDHGRAYEQYF

j_gene: TRBJ1-5
v_gene: TRBV24-1
CDR3aa: CATSDRREGWNQPQHF

j_gene: TRBJ2-7
v_gene: TRBV19
CDR3aa: CASSPGLIYEQYF

j_gene: TRBJ1-2
v_gene: TRBV13
CDR3aa: CASNPGVPHYGYTF

j_gene: TRBJ2-2
v_gene: TRBV7-6
CDR3aa: CASSLAGTGPGELFF

j_gene: TRBJ1-2
v_gene: TRBV5-6
CDR3aa: CASSLGAGTYGYTF

j_gene: TRBJ1-1
v_gene: TRBV6-1
CDR3aa: CASRPGLAFF

j_gene: TRBJ2-7
v_gene: TRBV3-1
CDR3aa: CASSQVSSYEQYF

j_gene: TRBJ2-7
v_gene: TRBV4-1
CDR3aa: CASSRGGNYEQYF

j_gene: TRBJ1-1
v_gene: TRBV5-6
CDR3aa: CASSLVSGADTEAFF

j_gene: TRBJ2-7
v_gene: TRBV20-1
CDR3aa: CSAEAGGAGQYF

j_gene: TRBJ2-7
v_gene: TRBV7-9
CDR3aa: CASSPGWNYEQYF

j_gene: TRBJ2-7
v_gene: TRBV4-3
CDR3aa: CASSQGRGFTYEQYF

j_gene: TRBJ2-1
v_gene: TRBV2
CDR3aa: CASRTNPERTSGGNEQFF

j_gene: TRBJ1-2
v_gene: TRBV7-9
CDR3aa: CASSIGTGDGYTF

j_gene: TRBJ1-2
v_gene: TRBV24-1
CDR3aa: CATSDAGTGFLGYTF

j_gene: TRBJ1-6
v_gene: TRBV4-2
CDR3aa: CASSDGQGESRSPLHF

j_gene: TRBJ1-6
v_gene: TRBV7-6
CDR3aa: CASSLGDGQNSPLHF

j_gene: TRBJ2-5
v_gene: TRBV21-1
CDR3aa: CASDKTSGSRVETQYF

j_gene: TRBJ2-7
v_gene: TRBV20-1
CDR3aa: CSASGQLYEQYF

j_gene: TRBJ2-7
v_gene: TRBV5-5
CDR3aa: CASSSFRDSSYF

j_gene: TRBJ2-3
v_gene: TRBV7-9
CDR3aa: CASSFWEDTQYF

j_gene: TRBJ2-7
v_gene: TRBV21-1
CDR3aa: CASSPYEQYF

j_gene: TRBJ2-7
v_gene: TRBV29-1
CDR3aa: CSVEGVAGSSYEQYF

j_gene: TRBJ2-1
v_gene: TRBV15
CDR3aa: CATSTPKGTLQVYNEQFF

j_gene: TRBJ2-1
v_gene: TRBV5-1
CDR3aa: CASSLTGAGEQFF

j_gene: TRBJ1-1
v_gene: TRBV9
CDR3aa: CASSVGLGEAFF

j_gene: TRBJ2-2
v_gene: TRBV15
CDR3aa: CATSRVLPPGRYTGELFF

j_gene: TRBJ1-3
v_gene: TRBV15
CDR3aa: CATSTRGGSGNTIYF

j_gene: TRBJ1-2
v_gene: TRBV4-3
CDR3aa: CASSQAGRHGYTF

j_gene: TRBJ2-5
v_gene: TRBV3-1
CDR3aa: CASSQVRTDRETQYF

j_gene: TRBJ2-7
v_gene: TRBV29-1
CDR3aa: CSVEDGGGAQQYF

j_gene: TRBJ2-1
v_gene: TRBV7-2
CDR3aa: CASSLDTGTGFYNEQFF

j_gene: TRBJ2-2
v_gene: TRBV4-1
CDR3aa: CASSHWTSGATNTGELFF

j_gene: TRBJ2-7
v_gene: TRBV25-1
CDR3aa: CASSGPTSRSYEQYF

j_gene: TRBJ2-7
v_gene: TRBV6-2/TRBV6-3
CDR3aa: CASTPGIEREAYEQYF

j_gene: TRBJ1-5
v_gene: TRBV6-6
CDR3aa: CASDNTNQPQHF

j_gene: TRBJ2-5
v_gene: TRBV7-9
CDR3aa: CASSLLGVGLEETQYF

j_gene: TRBJ1-4
v_gene: TRBV4-3
CDR3aa: CASSKGQRNEKLFF

j_gene: TRBJ2-2
v_gene: TRBV29-1
CDR3aa: CSVEFWDRNTGELFF

j_gene: TRBJ2-1
v_gene: TRBV5-5
CDR3aa: CASSLGKYNEQFF

j_gene: TRBJ2-7
v_gene: TRBV12-3/TRBV12-4
CDR3aa: CASSLAPPVEQYF

j_gene: TRBJ2-7
v_gene: TRBV12-3/TRBV12-4
CDR3aa: CASSPGLAGGYEQYF

j_gene: TRBJ2-1
v_gene: TRBV13
CDR3aa: CASSSRAGVNNEQFF

j_gene: TRBJ2-3
v_gene: TRBV12-3/TRBV12-4
CDR3aa: CASSVDPSTDTQYF

j_gene: TRBJ1-2
v_gene: TRBV27
CDR3aa: CASSWKGGLTYGYTF

j_gene: TRBJ1-6
v_gene: TRBV9
CDR3aa: CASSGQNNSPLHF